This record concerns one T cell receptor (beta chain) sequence. The antigen remains undetermined. Amplification of TCR beta CDR3 regions was performed using RNA transcripts as template. Initially, a first-round RT-PCR of the TCR CDR3 employed the HTBI primer set. TCRdb used MiXCR to reprocess the multiplex PCR reads, holding one entry per CDR3 protein. The sample has 37,000 or so distinct CDR3 sequences; around 53% are singletons. CDR1 and CDR2 from the germline V gene are SGHTA and FQGTGA. The CDR3 covers 18 residues. With 0 bases clipped from V and 2 bases from J, the junction kept 8 bases outside the gene matches. The source of the sample is a study of T cells in Graves' hyperthyroidism and ophthalmopathy. Study-wide results and caveats: Blood also carried most thyroid clonotypes expanded above 0.001.

Inclusion characteristics of ophthalmopathy patients comprised a Clinical Activity Score of at least 3, a NOSPECS grade of at least 4, and duration under 3 months. Orbital computed tomography and thyroid ultrasound, together with serum TRAb and thyroxine and clinical symptoms, were used for diagnoses. Fresh peripheral blood, 10 ml, yielded the PBMCs. The sample comprised blood. This receptor was obtained from a man aged 35 to 55 with Graves' ophthalmopathy. The chain has TRBV7-3 and TRBJ2-3; the match to TRBD2 covers 10 bases. CDR3 loop: CASSLTSGGPPLTDTQYF. Here the CDR3 DNA reads TGTGCCAGCAGCTTAACTAGCGGGGGGCCCCCCCTCACAGATACGCAGTATTTT.